This T cell receptor beta chain was retrieved from a study of a mutant IDH1 vaccine in newly diagnosed glioma. Whole-study context: Former treatment meant radiotherapy, temozolomide, or both; the majority had gotten both.

Specified time point: week 35, safety follow-up. Vaccinated patients received 300 ug of mutant IDH1 20-mer peptide per dose, with topical imiquimod. Details on this clone: Its antigen is still unknown.

The V and J ends lost 6 bases and 8 bases respectively, with 7 bases between them. The CDR3 consists of 10 residues. The V gene's germline CDR1 is MDHEN and CDR2 SYDVKM. Study-wide findings and caveats: Pseudoprogression looked unconnected to shifts in top peripheral T cell clonotypes. Patients showed vaccine-induced immune responses at a rate of roughly 93%.

Profiling relied on immunoSEQ multiplex PCR, and the TCRdb table lists in-frame clones only, not all of them. The sample has about 26,000 clones, roughly 83% seen once. The specimen comprised PBMCs, sampled from a glioma patient whose treatment included an IDH1 peptide vaccine. The rearrangement uses TRBV28 and TRBJ1-1, with unresolved D. The clonotype comes from a man aged 30 to 39 with glioma. The CDR3 region has the DNA TGTGCCAGCAGCAAATGGGAAGCTTTCTTT. Its translation: CASSKWEAFF.